Listed here is a single T cell receptor beta chain. Its antigen is as yet unknown. Assay: immunoSEQ multiplex PCR; the TCRdb copy retains only in-frame clones and omits some. The sample lists approximately 70,000 clones; 81% were seen once. This entry comes from a study of T cells in localized non-small cell lung cancer. Study findings and constraints: Median detection of top 100 tumor clones in adjacent lung was 55 to 60 clones. As only one tumor region underwent sequencing, heterogeneity remains possible. Prolonged overall survival went with higher T cell density in the blood. Of the tissues analyzed, uninvolved adjacent lung showed maximal T cell clonality, greater than tumor.

Between the trimmed V and J ends, which lost 1 base and 1 base, there was a span of 7 bases. CDR1 and CDR2 from the germline V gene are SGHTA and FQGNSA. This CDR3 region has 14 residues. This chain uses TRBV7-2 with TRBJ1-1; D uncertain. This sequence originates from a man aged 35 to 69 with stage II lung adenocarcinoma. Sequenced here: PBMCs, sampled before any cancer treatment. CDR3 bases: TGTGCCAGCAGCTTAGACCCGGGGAACACTGAAGCTTTCTTT. Translating gives CASSLDPGNTEAFF.